This T cell receptor beta chain appears in the sequencing data of a study of blood T cell repertoires in COVID-19. Study as a whole: Sites across the United States, Italy and Spain contributed samples from acute and convalescent COVID-19. In each case, the material was cDNA or gDNA derived from T cells, B-cell-depleted T cells, or PBMCs.

In the original processing: Nucleated cell counts were estimated from reference gene primer amplification. Only in-frame clones appear in the TCRdb table, and some are missing; sequencing was by immunoSEQ multiplex PCR. That table furnishes V, J and clone size, whereas the DNA furnished D and trimming. The data show some 220,000 clones, with approximately 85% seen just once and 5.1% held by the top ten. The Seattle site enrolled patients during active infection and followed them longitudinally. Germline V gene lookup returns CDR1 LGHNA and CDR2 YNFKEQ. The length of the CDR3 is 13 residues. Deletions cut 0 bases from V and 7 bases from J, with 9 bases between.

The source material was peripheral blood. This clonotype originated in a man in his fifties with COVID-19, enrolled during active disease. The chain has TRBV4-2 and TRBJ2-5; D is undetermined. The chain's CDR3 is CASSQEESRTQYF. Here the CDR3 DNA reads TGTGCCAGCAGCCAAGAAGAGAGTAGGACCCAGTACTTC.